A selection of T cell receptor beta chains follows, all from one sample in a study of T cell changes during pregnancy in multiple sclerosis. Assay: immunoSEQ multiplex PCR; the TCRdb copy retains only in-frame clones and omits some. The sample gives tens of thousands of clones, over 85% of which show up once; roughly 3.2% is in the top ten. This sample comprised CD8+ T cells from peripheral blood mononuclear cells, obtained before pregnancy. Receptors were obtained from a female donor with multiple sclerosis, enrolled in a pregnancy study. Each CDR3 is given with its conserved first and last residue. A D gene is named only where the DNA matches it firmly. Expanded clones get a size class; other rows say once, few or many, or leave the size out.

d_call	clone_size	cdr3_length	j_call	v_call	cdr3_nt	cdr3_aa
TRBD1	NA	15	TRBJ1-5	TRBV7-6	TGTGCCAGCAGCTTATCCTCGACAGGGGGGCAGCCCCAGCATTTT	CASSLSSTGGQPQHF
NA	NA	14	TRBJ1-2	TRBV5-6	TGTGCCAGCAGCTTGGGGGCAGTGTTCTATGGCTACACCTTC	CASSLGAVFYGYTF
NA	NA	13	TRBJ1-1	TRBV19	TGTGCCAGTACCCTTTTGGGGGGCACTGAAGCTTTCTTT	CASTLLGGTEAFF
NA	few	13	TRBJ1-3	TRBV5-4	TGTGCCAGCAGCTTGGACCCAACGGGGACCATATATTTT	CASSLDPTGTIYF
TRBD1	NA	17	TRBJ1-2	TRBV30	TGTGCCTGGAGTGTACTTGGGACAGGGGAAGTCGGCTATGGCTACACCTTC	CAWSVLGTGEVGYGYTF
NA	once	16	TRBJ2-5	TRBV15	TGTGCCACCAGCAGACTCCCGCGGGCGGCATGGGAGACCCAGTACTTC	CATSRLPRAAWETQYF
TRBD2	NA	15	TRBJ2-5	TRBV7-2	TGTGCCAGCAGCATACTAGCGGGGAACCAAGAGACCCAGTACTTC	CASSILAGNQETQYF
NA	NA	15	TRBJ1-4	TRBV21-1	TGTGCCAGCAGCAAGCAGGGTGCAACTAATGAAAAACTGTTTTTT	CASSKQGATNEKLFF
NA	NA	14	TRBJ2-1	TRBV6-1	TGTGCCAGCAGTGGGTGGTCGGAGGGCGGTGAGCAGTTCTTC	CASSGWSEGGEQFF
NA	NA	12	TRBJ2-6	TRBV27	TGTGCCAGCCTCTCTGGGGCCAACGTCCTGACTTTC	CASLSGANVLTF
TRBD1	NA	14	TRBJ2-7	TRBV11-2	TGTGCCAGCAGCTTCGGGACAGGGTTTCACGAGCAGTACTTC	CASSFGTGFHEQYF
NA	NA	14	TRBJ1-6	TRBV7-6	TGTGCCAGCAGCTCTTCCTCCTATAATTCACCCCTCCACTTT	CASSSSSYNSPLHF
TRBD2	NA	13	TRBJ2-7	TRBV14	TGTGCCAGCAGCCCTATAGCCGGACTAGCGGGGGACTTC	CASSPIAGLAGDF
NA	NA	16	TRBJ1-5	TRBV19	TGTGCCAGTAGTATCTTTAGACAGACCGTCAATCAGCCCCAGCATTTT	CASSIFRQTVNQPQHF
TRBD1	NA	15	TRBJ1-5	TRBV6-5	TGTGCCAGCAGTGCGACAGGGGAAGGGGGTCAGCCCCAGCATTTT	CASSATGEGGQPQHF
TRBD1	NA	14	TRBJ2-2	TRBV6-1	TGTGCCAGCATCCGACAGGGGATTACCGGGGAGCTGTTTTTT	CASIRQGITGELFF
NA	NA	16	TRBJ1-4	TRBV4-3	TGCGCCAGCAGCCAAGATGGGGCCGCAACTAATGAAAAACTGTTTTTT	CASSQDGAATNEKLFF
NA	NA	15	TRBJ1-5	TRBV5-6	TGTGCCAGCAGCTTGGGTAGATCCAGCAATCAGCCCCAGCATTTT	CASSLGRSSNQPQHF
TRBD1	NA	14	TRBJ1-2	TRBV7-6	TGTGCCAGCAGCCCCAGGGGGGCCAACTATGGCTACACCTTC	CASSPRGANYGYTF
NA	NA	14	TRBJ1-6	TRBV9	TGTGCCAGCAGCGCCACAGGGATTTTTTCACCCCTCCACTTT	CASSATGIFSPLHF
NA	NA	11	TRBJ2-7	TRBV29-1	TGCAGCGTAGAAGACAGCTACGAGCAGTACTTC	CSVEDSYEQYF
NA	NA	15	TRBJ1-4	TRBV9	TGTGCCAGCAGCGTAGCTGGCGGCGTTAATGAAAAACTGTTTTTT	CASSVAGGVNEKLFF
TRBD2	NA	15	TRBJ2-7	TRBV7-9	TGTGCCAGCAGCTTATACCCTAGCGGGGGGAACGAGCAGTACTTC	CASSLYPSGGNEQYF
TRBD1	NA	16	TRBJ2-7	TRBV4-1	TGCGCCAGCAGCCAAGTTGCCAGGACAGGGGGCTACGAGCAGTACTTC	CASSQVARTGGYEQYF
TRBD2	NA	15	TRBJ2-5	TRBV27	TGTGCCAGCAGTTGGGGGGGGACCCACTTAGAGACCCAGTACTTC	CASSWGGTHLETQYF
TRBD1	NA	16	TRBJ1-4	TRBV4-2	TGTGCCAGCAGCCAAACCACCGGGACAGGGGATGAAAAACTGTTTTTT	CASSQTTGTGDEKLFF
TRBD1	NA	17	TRBJ2-2	TRBV7-6	TGTGCCAGCAGCTTAGTTGGCGGACAGGCTCTTCTCGGGGAGCTGTTTTTT	CASSLVGGQALLGELFF
NA	NA	15	TRBJ2-5	TRBV7-9	TGTGCCAGCAGCTTAGGGAGTGGCCTTCAAGAGACCCAGTACTTC	CASSLGSGLQETQYF
TRBD1	NA	14	TRBJ1-1	TRBV13	TGTGCCAGCAGCCGCAGGGGGCGAGGCACTGAAGCTTTCTTT	CASSRRGRGTEAFF
NA	NA	14	TRBJ2-6	TRBV30	TGTGCCTGGATACGGTACTCTGGGGCCAACGTCCTGACTTTC	CAWIRYSGANVLTF
NA	NA	12	TRBJ2-2	TRBV5-8	TGTGCCAGCAGCCGGGGTTTCGGGGAGCTGTTTTTT	CASSRGFGELFF
TRBD1	NA	15	TRBJ2-2	TRBV7-9	TGTGCCAGCAGCGCCCGGGACAGGGACACCGGGGAGCTGTTTTTT	CASSARDRDTGELFF
TRBD1	few	14	TRBJ1-1	TRBV7-9	TGTGCCAGCACCCAGGCAGGGGGGAACACTGAAGCTTTCTTT	CASTQAGGNTEAFF
TRBD1	NA	14	TRBJ1-2	TRBV13	TGTGCCAGCAGCCTACGGACAGGGGGCCTTGGCTACACCTTC	CASSLRTGGLGYTF
TRBD2	few	16	TRBJ2-1	TRBV4-2	TGTGCCAGCAGCCAAGAATTAGCGGGGGGTTACAATGAGCAGTTCTTC	CASSQELAGGYNEQFF
TRBD2	NA	14	TRBJ2-4	TRBV5-6	TGTGCCAGCAGCTCGGGGACTAGCGGGGGGGTTCAGTACTTC	CASSSGTSGGVQYF
NA	NA	13	TRBJ2-1	TRBV27	TGTGCCAGCAGTTTAGGGCTATACAATGAGCAGTTCTTC	CASSLGLYNEQFF
TRBD1	NA	15	TRBJ1-5	TRBV6-6	TGTGCCAGCACCGAAACAGGGGCAAGTGGCCAGCCCCAGCATTTT	CASTETGASGQPQHF
NA	NA	16	TRBJ2-6	TRBV9	TGTGCCAGCAGCGTAGACAGTAGCTCTGGGGCCAACGTCCTGACTTTC	CASSVDSSSGANVLTF
NA	NA	14	TRBJ2-7	TRBV4-2	TGTGCCAGCAGCCAAGGGCAGGGAAGCTACGAGCAGTACTTC	CASSQGQGSYEQYF
NA	NA	14	TRBJ1-1	TRBV5-6	TGTGCCAGCAGCTTCCAGGGGCGACGTACTGAAGCTTTCTTT	CASSFQGRRTEAFF
TRBD1	NA	15	TRBJ2-7	TRBV5-6	TGTGCCAGCAGCTTAGGATCCCAGGGGGCCTACGAGCAGTACTTC	CASSLGSQGAYEQYF
NA	once	11	TRBJ2-7	TRBV4-2	TGTGCCAGCAGCCAAGCAGACGAGCAGTACTTC	CASSQADEQYF
NA	NA	13	TRBJ2-3	TRBV9	TGTGCCAGCAGCGAGCTAGCCACAGATACGCAGTATTTT	CASSELATDTQYF
NA	NA	14	TRBJ2-7	TRBV7-6	TGTGCCAGCAGCCCGGAGAAAGGCTCCTACGAGCAGTACTTC	CASSPEKGSYEQYF
NA	NA	14	TRBJ1-1	TRBV9	TGTGCCAGCAGCGAAGCGAGAGAGTCCACTGAAGCTTTCTTT	CASSEARESTEAFF
NA	NA	13	TRBJ2-1	TRBV5-1	TGCGCCAGCAGCTTGGCTTCCGTCAATGAGCAGTTCTTC	CASSLASVNEQFF
NA	NA	11	TRBJ1-3	TRBV12-5	TGTGCTAGTGGTTTAGGGGACACCATATATTTT	CASGLGDTIYF
TRBD1	once	18	TRBJ2-6	TRBV7-9	TGTGCCAGCAGCCCCAGCCCGGGACAGGGTGCTGGGGCCAACGTCCTGACTTTC	CASSPSPGQGAGANVLTF
NA	once	13	TRBJ2-7	TRBV29-1	TGCAGCGGCCAACAGGGTTCCGCGGCCGAGCAGTACTTC	CSGQQGSAAEQYF
NA	NA	13	TRBJ2-7	TRBV27	TGTGCCAGCAGTTCCGGACTTAGCTACGAGCAGTACTTC	CASSSGLSYEQYF
TRBD1	NA	15	TRBJ2-7	TRBV9	TGTGCCAGCAGTGAGGAACAGGGGGGAACCTACGAGCAGTACTTC	CASSEEQGGTYEQYF
NA	once	12	TRBJ1-1	TRBV5-4	TGTGCCAGCAGCTTGGGGGGAGATGGAACTTTCTTT	CASSLGGDGTFF
NA	NA	12	TRBJ2-2	TRBV5-6	TGTGCCAGCAGCTTTGCGTCCGGGGAGCTGTTTTTT	CASSFASGELFF
TRBD1	NA	15	TRBJ1-1	TRBV5-6	TGTGCCAGCAGCAAAGGACAGGGGGGTTACACTGAAGCTTTCTTT	CASSKGQGGYTEAFF
TRBD1	NA	12	TRBJ2-7	TRBV29-1	TGCAGCGTCCAGGGGGCTTCCTACGAGCAGTACTTC	CSVQGASYEQYF
NA	NA	13	TRBJ1-4	TRBV18	TGTGCCAGCCGGCGGGAACGAAATGAAAAACTGTTTTTT	CASRRERNEKLFF
NA	NA	18	TRBJ2-3	TRBV6-1	TGTGCCAGCAGTGAATACGACAGGTTAACAACAAGCACAGATACGCAGTATTTT	CASSEYDRLTTSTDTQYF
TRBD1	once	17	TRBJ2-2	TRBV9	TGTGCCAGCAGCGAAGGGACAGGGGGTCCGAACACCGGGGAGCTGTTTTTT	CASSEGTGGPNTGELFF